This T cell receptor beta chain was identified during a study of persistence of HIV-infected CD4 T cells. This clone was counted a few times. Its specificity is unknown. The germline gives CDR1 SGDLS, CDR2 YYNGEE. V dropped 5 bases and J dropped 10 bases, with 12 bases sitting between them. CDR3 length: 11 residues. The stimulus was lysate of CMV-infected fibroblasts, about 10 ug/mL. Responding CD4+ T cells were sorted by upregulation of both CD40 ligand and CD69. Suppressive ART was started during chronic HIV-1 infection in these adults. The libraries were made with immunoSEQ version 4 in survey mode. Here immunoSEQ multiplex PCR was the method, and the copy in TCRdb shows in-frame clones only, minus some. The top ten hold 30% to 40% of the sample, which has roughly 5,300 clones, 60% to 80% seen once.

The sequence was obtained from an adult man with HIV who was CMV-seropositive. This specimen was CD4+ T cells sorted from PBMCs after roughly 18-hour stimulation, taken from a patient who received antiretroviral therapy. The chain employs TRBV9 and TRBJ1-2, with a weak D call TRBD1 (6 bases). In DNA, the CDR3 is TGTGCCAGCAGTTTGGACAGCTACTACACCTTC. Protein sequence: CASSLDSYYTF.